These T cell receptor beta chains were read from a single sample in a study of CD8+ T cells in alopecia areata. Generated by immunoSEQ multiplex PCR, the TCRdb table keeps only in-frame clones and is missing some. The table lists some 150,000 clones, around 64% of them singletons. The source material was CD8+ T cells sorted from blood, sampled at week 0. The receptors shown here come from a human donor with alopecia areata. Both conserved end residues are part of each CDR3.

v_gene: TRBV29-1
CDR3aa: CSVPGQGYEQYF

v_gene: TRBV4-1
CDR3aa: CASSQVGRENYGYTF

v_gene: TRBV27
CDR3aa: CASSLSLGYETQYF

v_gene: TRBV6-1
CDR3aa: CASSAGRGGNYEQYF

v_gene: TRBV6-5
CDR3aa: CASSYSKGGSEAFF

v_gene: TRBV29-1
CDR3aa: CSVPGLLSYEQYF

v_gene: TRBV27
CDR3aa: CASSSTGWNEQFF

v_gene: TRBV15
CDR3aa: CATSKDRGSSYEQYF

v_gene: TRBV30
CDR3aa: CAWTAGGGSEQYF

v_gene: TRBV6-5
CDR3aa: CASSYSRTSGNEQFF

v_gene: TRBV13
CDR3aa: CASSLASTGFGEKLFF

v_gene: TRBV29-1
CDR3aa: CSVGGQKDYGYTF

v_gene: TRBV30
CDR3aa: CAWGLYMGYTGELFF

v_gene: TRBV7-9
CDR3aa: CASSLDEDTTDTQYF

v_gene: TRBV6-1
CDR3aa: CASSRDRRGVETQYF

v_gene: TRBV5-1
CDR3aa: CASSLVDFTEAFF

v_gene: TRBV6-5
CDR3aa: CASTGTSGNTGELFF

v_gene: TRBV13
CDR3aa: CASSLGTSGANVLTF

v_gene: TRBV19
CDR3aa: CASSSTTYNEQFF

v_gene: TRBV29-1
CDR3aa: CSAVSGATEAFF

v_gene: TRBV7-9
CDR3aa: CASSFPGDEQYF

v_gene: TRBV11-2
CDR3aa: CASSLDGSTYEQYF

v_gene: TRBV5-1
CDR3aa: CASSSPGGGAPNEQFF

v_gene: TRBV7-9
CDR3aa: CASSLEPRQTETQYF

v_gene: TRBV29-1
CDR3aa: CSVLWSTGELFF

v_gene: TRBV30
CDR3aa: CASDRTNYGYTF

v_gene: TRBV7-9
CDR3aa: CASSFPTSGGLIEQFF

v_gene: TRBV29-1
CDR3aa: CSVEREGGVYGYTF

v_gene: TRBV2
CDR3aa: CASRGGEQFF

v_gene: TRBV19
CDR3aa: CASSIWDGQETQYF

v_gene: TRBV14
CDR3aa: CASSQEGAATDTQYF

v_gene: TRBV29-1
CDR3aa: CSVEGIGQGYEQYF

v_gene: TRBV5-1
CDR3aa: CASSLTGIDEQYF

v_gene: TRBV14
CDR3aa: CASSQPGFGSYEQYF

v_gene: TRBV13
CDR3aa: CASSSGLGVQTQYF

v_gene: TRBV13
CDR3aa: CASSEGYRGRGNQPQHF

v_gene: TRBV7-9
CDR3aa: CASSSTTGSGGYTF

v_gene: TRBV13
CDR3aa: CASSPRTSGGFTDTQYF

v_gene: TRBV5-1
CDR3aa: CASSLNVDYGYTF

v_gene: TRBV30
CDR3aa: CAWSLDHTEAFF

v_gene: TRBV7-2
CDR3aa: CASSTWTSGVSYEQYF

v_gene: TRBV5-1
CDR3aa: CASTWGTEAFF

v_gene: TRBV27
CDR3aa: CASSPWTSSRDTQYF

v_gene: TRBV4-2
CDR3aa: CASSQDMGSYYEKLFF

v_gene: TRBV29-1
CDR3aa: CSASVSNRGRATSGANVLTF

v_gene: TRBV5-6
CDR3aa: CASSFGTQFGEQYF

v_gene: TRBV27
CDR3aa: CASSPTKKTEQYF

v_gene: TRBV4-1
CDR3aa: CASSQGALSPLHF

v_gene: TRBV11-2
CDR3aa: CASSPGTGGLGDSPLHF

v_gene: TRBV25-1
CDR3aa: CASSEGSIQFF

v_gene: TRBV13
CDR3aa: CASSSSGGAPTDTQYF

v_gene: TRBV30
CDR3aa: CACPGGAGETQYF

v_gene: TRBV5-1
CDR3aa: CASSPEPKAKTNQPQHF

v_gene: TRBV19
CDR3aa: CASRKNRQVYQPQHF

v_gene: TRBV9
CDR3aa: CASSPGTGGGNTEAFF

v_gene: TRBV19
CDR3aa: CASSVMHTEAFF

v_gene: TRBV5-1
CDR3aa: CASSLDRTYNSPLHF

v_gene: TRBV25-1
CDR3aa: CASSEGRGVYNEQFF

v_gene: TRBV30
CDR3aa: CALESGTDPNEQFF

v_gene: TRBV9
CDR3aa: CASSGRTGETKEAFF